This note documents a single T cell receptor (beta chain) sequence. Its antigen remains unidentified. The CDR3 has 13 amino acids. Trimming removed 4 bases from V and 4 bases from J; junction bases left unmatched: 4. CDR1 and CDR2 from the germline V gene are SGHDT and YYEEEE. This sample is part of a study of graft-versus-host responses after intestinal transplantation. Study background: After anti-thymocyte globulin induction, recipients took tacrolimus and steroids for two to three years. Overall study results and limits: Early after transplant, HvG declines were associated with peak levels of circulating GvH clones.

Sequencing used immunoSEQ multiplex PCR; TCRdb keeps in-frame clones, though not all of them. The repertoire holds about 88,000 clones, with less than 95% as singletons. The TCR comes from a human donor who was the organ donor for an intestinal transplant. The source material was unstimulated CD4+ T cells sorted from spleen or lymph node cells, sampled before transplant. The V and J genes are TRBV5-6 and TRBJ1-2; 7 bases line up with TRBD1. The CDR3 DNA reads TGTGCCAGCAGCGCGGACAGGAGCTATGGCTACACCTTC. Protein: CASSADRSYGYTF. The full variable domain, with the rest looked up from reference TRBV5-6 and TRBJ1-2, is DAGVTQSPTHLIKTRGQQVTLRCSPKSGHDTVSWYQQALGQGPQFIFQYYEEEERQRGNFPDRFSGHQFPNYSSELNVNALLLGDSALYLCASSADRSYGYTFGSGTRLTVV.